The sequence of this T cell receptor beta chain was determined in a study of beta chain features in type 1 diabetes. Whole-study findings and limits: Shorter TCRB CDR3s, moderately but significantly so, were found in Type 1 diabetes patients in all four CD4+ subsets. A potential PCR bias toward shorter templates would be equal in patient and control samples. The naive, central memory and Treg TCRB repertoires looked more alike in patients than they did in healthy donors.

cDNA synthesis used the whole RNA isolate, giving expressed TCRB sequences. The protocol was immunoSEQ multiplex PCR, while the TCRdb copy is restricted to in-frame clones and leaves out a portion. The repertoire holds 310,000 or so clones, with 15% as singletons. As regards this clone: Its antigen is not known.

V trimming: 0 bases; J trimming: 8 bases; junction bases outside the gene matches: 5. CDR3 length: 15 amino acids. Germline lookup yields CDR1 MNHEY and CDR2 SMNVEV (reference sequence). This sequence joins TRBV27 and TRBJ1-2, with TRBD1 identical over 11 bases. The receptor was derived from a man between 18 and 29 years old with type 1 diabetes. Sample: naive CD4+ T cells from blood. This CDR3 reads CASSLSDRGREGYTF. In DNA form, the CDR3 reads TGTGCCAGCAGTTTATCGGACAGGGGGCGAGAGGGCTACACCTTC.